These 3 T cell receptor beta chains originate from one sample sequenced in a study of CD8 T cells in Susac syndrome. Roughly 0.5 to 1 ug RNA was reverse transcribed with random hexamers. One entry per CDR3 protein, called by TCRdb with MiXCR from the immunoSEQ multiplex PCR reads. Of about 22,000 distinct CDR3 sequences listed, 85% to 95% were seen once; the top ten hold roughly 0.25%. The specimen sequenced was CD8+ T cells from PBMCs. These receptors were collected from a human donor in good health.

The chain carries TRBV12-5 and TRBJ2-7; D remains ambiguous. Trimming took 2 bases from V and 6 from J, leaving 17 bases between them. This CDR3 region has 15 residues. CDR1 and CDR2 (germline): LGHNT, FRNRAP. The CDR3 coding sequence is TGTGCTAGTGGTTTGATCGCTCTAGGGTTTGGCGAGCAGTACTTC. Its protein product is CASGLIALGFGEQYF.

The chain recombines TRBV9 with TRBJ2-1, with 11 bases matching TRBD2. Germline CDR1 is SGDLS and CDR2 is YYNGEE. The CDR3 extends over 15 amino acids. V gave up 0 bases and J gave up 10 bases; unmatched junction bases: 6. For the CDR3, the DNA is TGTGCCAGCAGCGTAGAAACTAGCGGGGGCGGGGAGCAGTTCTTC. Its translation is CASSVETSGGGEQFF.

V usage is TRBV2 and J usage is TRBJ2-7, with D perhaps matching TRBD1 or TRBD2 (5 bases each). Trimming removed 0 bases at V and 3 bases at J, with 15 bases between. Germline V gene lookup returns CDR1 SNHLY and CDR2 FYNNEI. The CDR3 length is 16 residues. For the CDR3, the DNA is TGTGCCAGCAGTGAAGCATACCCTGGGACCGGCTACGAGCAGTACTTC. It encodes CASSEAYPGTGYEQYF. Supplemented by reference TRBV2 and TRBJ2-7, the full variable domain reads EPEVTQTPSHQVTQMGQEVILRCVPISNHLYFYWYRQILGQKVEFLVSFYNNEISEKSEIFDDQFSVERPDGSNFTLKIRSTKLEDSAMYFCASSEAYPGTGYEQYFGPGTRLTVT.